The 14 T cell receptor beta chains presented below share a single source sample, sequenced in a study of blood T cell repertoires in COVID-19. The method was immunoSEQ multiplex PCR; TCRdb's version includes in-frame clones alone and lacks a portion of them. Among 100,000 to 150,000 clones, roughly 84% were seen once, and the ten largest hold approximately 1.1%. The specimen was peripheral blood. These receptors came from a woman of 80 years or more with acute or convalescent COVID-19.

This chain connects TRBV12-3 or TRBV12-4 to TRBJ2-7, with 7 bases aligning to TRBD1. The CDR3 loop spans 12 amino acids. With 2 bases clipped from V and 13 bases from J, the junction kept 8 bases outside the gene matches. The CDR3 bases are TGTGCCAGCAGTTTAACAAGAGGGACAGCTTACTTC. Protein sequence: CASSLTRGTAYF.

CDR3 in DNA: TGTGCCAGCAGTGGGAACTACGGGACAGCAGAGACCCAGTACTTC. This sequence encodes CASSGNYGTAETQYF. This chain joins TRBV2 and TRBJ2-5; 7 bases match TRBD1. CDR1 is SNHLY and CDR2 is FYNNEI in the germline V gene. V was pared by 4 bases and J by 4 bases, with 9 bases of the junction left unmatched. The CDR3 sequence is 15 residues long.

This chain joins TRBV5-4 and TRBJ1-2, with D hard to call. The germline V gene encodes CDR1 SGHNT and CDR2 YYREEE (reference sequence). This CDR3 contains 13 residues. V was pared by 4 bases and J by 5 bases, with 12 bases between. The CDR3: CASSNNGGYGYTF. CDR3 bases: TGTGCCAGCAGCAATAACGGCGGATATGGCTACACCTTC.

This clone was counted a few times. This chain joins TRBV5-6 and TRBJ2-3; TRBD2 matches 8 bases. The CDR3 contains 16 residues. V gave up 2 bases and J gave up 5 bases; unmatched junction bases: 10. Germline V gene data show CDR1 as SGHDT and CDR2 as YYEEEE. CDR3 loop: CASSFLFGGDGDTQYF. The DNA of the CDR3 is TGTGCCAGCAGCTTCCTTTTCGGGGGGGACGGAGATACGCAGTATTTT. Supplemented by reference TRBV5-6 and TRBJ2-3, the full variable domain reads DAGVTQSPTHLIKTRGQQVTLRCSPKSGHDTVSWYQQALGQGPQFIFQYYEEEERQRGNFPDRFSGHQFPNYSSELNVNALLLGDSALYLCASSFLFGGDGDTQYFGPGTRLTVL.

J is TRBJ2-7 and V is TRBV9; 7 positions match TRBD1. In germline, CDR1 is SGDLS, CDR2 YYNGEE. After removal of 0 bases from V and 3 bases from J, the junction contained 6 bases not matched to a gene. The CDR3 loop spans 15 amino acids. The CDR3, as DNA: TGTGCCAGCAGCGTAGGACAGGGCGGCGTCTACGAGCAGTACTTC. Its translation is CASSVGQGGVYEQYF.

The chain is built from TRBV3-1 (or the pseudogene TRBV3-2) and TRBJ2-7; possible D gene TRBD2, 5 bases. V was cut by 1 base and J by 5 bases, with 12 bases left in between. The CDR3 is 14 amino acids. Germline CDR1 and CDR2: LGHDT and YNNKEL (reference sequence). The CDR3 spells CASSQVASIDEQYF. Written as DNA, the CDR3 is TGTGCCAGCAGCCAAGTAGCTAGCATCGACGAGCAGTACTTC.

The chain is built from TRBV5-1 and TRBJ2-5, with 9 bases fitting TRBD2. J lost 9 bases, V lost 4 bases, and 19 bases had no gene match. The CDR3 has 17 residues. The germline V gene has CDR1 SGHRS and CDR2 YFSETQ. The CDR3: CASSDSAAGGPVVSQYF. CDR3 coding DNA: TGCGCCAGCAGCGATTCCGCGGCGGGGGGGCCGGTGGTGTCCCAGTACTTC.

This rearrangement joins TRBV4-2 to TRBJ2-5, with 8 bases identical to TRBD1. Losses at the gene ends were 1 base for V and 1 base for J; bases not matched to a gene: 8. This CDR3 contains 17 residues. The V gene's germline CDR1 is LGHNA and CDR2 YNFKEQ. The CDR3 DNA reads TGTGCCAGCAGCCAAGGCAGGGGGCAATTAGGCCAAGAGACCCAGTACTTC. It translates to CASSQGRGQLGQETQYF.

This clone was recorded once. J is TRBJ2-6 and V is TRBV19; D possibly corresponds to TRBD2 (5 bases). Looked up from germline, CDR1 is LNHDA and CDR2 is SQIVND (reference sequence). The CDR3 runs 16 residues. Trimming removed 6 bases at V and 0 bases at J, with 12 bases between. The DNA for the CDR3 is TGTGCCAGTAGCTATGGACTGACCTCTGGGGCCAACGTCCTGACTTTC. This codes for CASSYGLTSGANVLTF.

This clone has just a few counts. The chain recombines TRBV10-1 with TRBJ1-6, with 11 bases matching TRBD1. This CDR3 region has 17 residues. CDR1 is WNHNN, CDR2 SYGVQD, per germline (reference sequence). Trimming cost V 2 bases and J 7 bases; bases outside gene matches: 7. Here the CDR3 DNA reads TGCGCCAGCAGTGAGCCCGGGACAGGGGGAATCAATTCACCCCTCCACTTT. The encoded protein is CASSEPGTGGINSPLHF.

The chain employs TRBV6-5 and TRBJ2-5; no clear D. Trimming pared 2 bases from V and 5 bases from J, leaving 12 bases between. In germline, CDR1 is MNHEY, CDR2 SVGAGI. CDR3 size: 14 residues. The CDR3 DNA is TGTGCCAGCAGTTACGGAGCTTGGATCGAGACCCAGTACTTC. This codes for CASSYGAWIETQYF.

This sequence joins TRBV19 and TRBJ2-7, with D possibly matching TRBD2 (6 bases). This CDR3 region has 13 residues. CDR1 and CDR2 (germline): LNHDA, SQIVND (reference sequence). Trimming cost V 6 bases and J 0 bases, with 9 bases left between them. The chain's CDR3 is CASSGTPSYEQYF. CDR3 coding DNA: TGTGCCAGTAGCGGGACTCCCTCCTACGAGCAGTACTTC.

The genes are TRBV4-1 and TRBJ2-1; 7 positions match TRBD1. The CDR3 extends over 19 amino acids. CDR1 MGHRA and CDR2 YSYEKL come from the germline V gene. The V gene end was trimmed by 1 base and the J gene end by 2 bases; junction bases not matched to a gene: 14. The DNA of the CDR3 is TGCGCCAGCAGCCAAGCCGCACCTCCCGGGACAGATCCCTACAATGAGCAGTTCTTC. The encoded protein is CASSQAAPPGTDPYNEQFF.

The chain couples TRBV28 to TRBJ2-1, with a weak D call TRBD2 (6 bases). CDR3 length equals 15 residues. Germline lookup yields CDR1 MDHEN and CDR2 SYDVKM. V lost 3 bases and J lost 8, with 17 bases in between. The CDR3 protein is CASSFRRGPSDEQFF. The CDR3 DNA reads as TGTGCCAGCAGTTTTCGGCGAGGGCCTAGCGATGAGCAGTTCTTC.